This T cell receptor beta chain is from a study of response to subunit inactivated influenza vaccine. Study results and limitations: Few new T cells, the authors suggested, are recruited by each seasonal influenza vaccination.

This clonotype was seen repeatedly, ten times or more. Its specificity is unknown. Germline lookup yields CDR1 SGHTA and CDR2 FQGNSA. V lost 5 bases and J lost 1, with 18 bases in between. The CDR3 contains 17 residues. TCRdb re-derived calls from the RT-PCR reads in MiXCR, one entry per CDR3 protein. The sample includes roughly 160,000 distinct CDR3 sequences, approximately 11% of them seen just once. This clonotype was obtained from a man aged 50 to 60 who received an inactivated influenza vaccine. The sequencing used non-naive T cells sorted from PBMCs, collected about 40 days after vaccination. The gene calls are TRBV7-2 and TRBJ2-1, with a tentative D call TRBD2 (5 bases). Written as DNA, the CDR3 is TGTGCCAGCAGCCAGTCCCACGGACTCGGTTCCTACAATGAGCAGTTCTTC. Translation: CASSQSHGLGSYNEQFF. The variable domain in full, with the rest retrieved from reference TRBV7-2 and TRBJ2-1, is GAGVSQSPSNKVTEKGKDVELRCDPISGHTALYWYRQSLGQGLEFLIYFQGNSAPDKSGLPSDRFSAERTGGSVSTLTIQRTQQEDSAVYLCASSQSHGLGSYNEQFFGPGTRLTVL.